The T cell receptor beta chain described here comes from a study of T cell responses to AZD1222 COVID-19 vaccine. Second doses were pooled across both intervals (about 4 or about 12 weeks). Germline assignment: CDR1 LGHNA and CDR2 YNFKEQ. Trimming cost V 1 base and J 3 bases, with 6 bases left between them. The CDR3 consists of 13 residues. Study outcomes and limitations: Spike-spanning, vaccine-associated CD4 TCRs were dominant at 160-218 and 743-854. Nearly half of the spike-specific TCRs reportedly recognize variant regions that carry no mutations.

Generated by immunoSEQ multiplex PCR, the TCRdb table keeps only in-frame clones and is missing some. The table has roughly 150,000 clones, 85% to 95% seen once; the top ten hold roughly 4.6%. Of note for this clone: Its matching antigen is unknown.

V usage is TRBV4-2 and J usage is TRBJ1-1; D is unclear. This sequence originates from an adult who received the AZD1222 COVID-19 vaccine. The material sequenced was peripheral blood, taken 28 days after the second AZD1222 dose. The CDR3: CASSQAGYTEAFF. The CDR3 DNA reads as TGTGCCAGCAGCCAAGCCGGGTACACTGAAGCTTTCTTT.